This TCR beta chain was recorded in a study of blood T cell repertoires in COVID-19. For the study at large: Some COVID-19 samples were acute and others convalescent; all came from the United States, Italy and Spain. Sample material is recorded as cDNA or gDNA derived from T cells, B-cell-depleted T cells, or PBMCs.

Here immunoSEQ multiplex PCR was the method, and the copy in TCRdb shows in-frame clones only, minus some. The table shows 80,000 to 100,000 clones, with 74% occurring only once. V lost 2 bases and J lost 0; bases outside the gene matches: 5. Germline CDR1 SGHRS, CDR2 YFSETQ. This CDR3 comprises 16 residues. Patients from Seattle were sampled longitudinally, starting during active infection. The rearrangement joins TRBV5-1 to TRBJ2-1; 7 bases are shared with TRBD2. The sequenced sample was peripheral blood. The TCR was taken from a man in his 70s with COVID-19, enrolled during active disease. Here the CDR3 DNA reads TGCGCCAGCAGCTTTGTCGGGGGGAGCTCCTACAATGAGCAGTTCTTC. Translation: CASSFVGGSSYNEQFF.